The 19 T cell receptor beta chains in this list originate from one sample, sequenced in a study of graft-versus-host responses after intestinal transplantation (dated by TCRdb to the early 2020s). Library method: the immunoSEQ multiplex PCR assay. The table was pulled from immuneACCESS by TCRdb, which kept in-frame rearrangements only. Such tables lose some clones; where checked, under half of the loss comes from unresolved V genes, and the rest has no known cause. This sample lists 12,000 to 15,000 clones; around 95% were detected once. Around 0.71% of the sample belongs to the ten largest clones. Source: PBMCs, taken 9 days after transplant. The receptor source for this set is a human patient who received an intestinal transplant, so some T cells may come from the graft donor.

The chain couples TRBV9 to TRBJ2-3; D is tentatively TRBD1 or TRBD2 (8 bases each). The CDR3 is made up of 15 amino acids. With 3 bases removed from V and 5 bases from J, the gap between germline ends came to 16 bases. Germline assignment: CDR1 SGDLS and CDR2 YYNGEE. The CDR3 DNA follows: TGTGCCAGCAGCGATAGCGGGACAGGTGAAGATACGCAGTATTTT. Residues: CASSDSGTGEDTQYF. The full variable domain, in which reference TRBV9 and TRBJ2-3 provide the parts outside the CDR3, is DSGVTQTPKHLITATGQRVTLRCSPRSGDLSVYWYQQSLDQGLQFLIQYYNGEERAKGNILERFSAQQFPDLHSELNLSSLELGDSALYFCASSDSGTGEDTQYFGPGTRLTVL.

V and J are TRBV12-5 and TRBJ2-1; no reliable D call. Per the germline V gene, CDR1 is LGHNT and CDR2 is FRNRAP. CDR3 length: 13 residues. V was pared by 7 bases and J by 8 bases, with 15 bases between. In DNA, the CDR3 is TGTGCTAGTGTGGGCGAGACCCCGTATGAGCAGTTCTTC. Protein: CASVGETPYEQFF. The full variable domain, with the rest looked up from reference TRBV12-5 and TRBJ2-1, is DARVTQTPRHKVTEMGQEVTMRCQPILGHNTVFWYRQTMMQGLELLAYFRNRAPLDDSGMPKDRFSAEMPDATLATLKIQPSEPRDSAVYFCASVGETPYEQFFGPGTRLTVL.

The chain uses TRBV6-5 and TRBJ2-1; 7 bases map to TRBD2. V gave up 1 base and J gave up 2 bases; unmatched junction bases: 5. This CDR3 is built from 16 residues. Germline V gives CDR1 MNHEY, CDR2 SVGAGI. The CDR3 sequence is CASSYYAGVTYNEQFF. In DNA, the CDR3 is TGTGCCAGCAGTTACTACGCGGGAGTGACCTACAATGAGCAGTTCTTC.

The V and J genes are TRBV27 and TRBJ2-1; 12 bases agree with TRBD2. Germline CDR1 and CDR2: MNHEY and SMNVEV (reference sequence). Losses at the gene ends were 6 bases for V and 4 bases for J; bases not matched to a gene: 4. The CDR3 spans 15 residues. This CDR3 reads CASSLAGGGYNEQFF. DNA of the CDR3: TGTGCCAGCAGCCTAGCGGGAGGGGGGTACAATGAGCAGTTCTTC.

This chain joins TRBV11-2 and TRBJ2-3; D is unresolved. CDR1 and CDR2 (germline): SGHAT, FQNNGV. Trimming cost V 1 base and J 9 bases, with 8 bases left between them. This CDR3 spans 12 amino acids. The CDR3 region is CASSLVAPTQYF. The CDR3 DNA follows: TGTGCCAGCAGCTTAGTGGCTCCCACGCAGTATTTT.

This CDR3 is CASSSGLAGYNEQFF. The CDR3 region has the DNA TGTGCCAGCAGCTCGGGACTAGCTGGCTACAATGAGCAGTTCTTC. The rearrangement links TRBV28 to TRBJ2-1; TRBD2 aligns across 9 bases. This CDR3 contains 15 residues. Germline CDR1 and CDR2: MDHEN and SYDVKM. The V and J ends lost 6 bases and 3 bases, in that order; junction bases with no gene match: 6.

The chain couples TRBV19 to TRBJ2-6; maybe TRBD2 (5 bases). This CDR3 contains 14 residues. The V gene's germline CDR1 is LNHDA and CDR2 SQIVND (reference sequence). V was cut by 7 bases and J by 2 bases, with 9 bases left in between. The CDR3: CASTPGAGANVLTF. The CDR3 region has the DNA TGTGCCAGTACCCCCGGGGCTGGGGCCAACGTCCTGACTTTC.

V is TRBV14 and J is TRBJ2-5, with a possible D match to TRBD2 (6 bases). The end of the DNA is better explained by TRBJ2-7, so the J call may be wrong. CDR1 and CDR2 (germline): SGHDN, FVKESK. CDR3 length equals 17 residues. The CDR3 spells CASSLKAASGRTYEQYF. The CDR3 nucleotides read TGTGCCAGCAGCCTAAAGGCGGCCAGCGGGCGAACCTACGAGCAGTACTTC.

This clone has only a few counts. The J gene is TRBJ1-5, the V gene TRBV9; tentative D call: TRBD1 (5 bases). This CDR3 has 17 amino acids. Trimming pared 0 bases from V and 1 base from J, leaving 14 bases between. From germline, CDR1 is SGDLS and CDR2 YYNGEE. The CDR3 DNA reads TGTGCCAGCAGCGTAGGTTCGGGGCTTGGGAGCAATCAGCCCCAGCATTTT. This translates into CASSVGSGLGSNQPQHF. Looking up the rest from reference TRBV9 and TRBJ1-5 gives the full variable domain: DSGVTQTPKHLITATGQRVTLRCSPRSGDLSVYWYQQSLDQGLQFLIQYYNGEERAKGNILERFSAQQFPDLHSELNLSSLELGDSALYFCASSVGSGLGSNQPQHFGDGTRLSIL.

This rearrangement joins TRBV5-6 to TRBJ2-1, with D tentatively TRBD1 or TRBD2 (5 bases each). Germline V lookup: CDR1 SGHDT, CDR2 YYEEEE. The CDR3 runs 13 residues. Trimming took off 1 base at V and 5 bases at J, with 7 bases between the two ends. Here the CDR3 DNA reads TGTGCCAGCAGCTTGAGGGACCACAATGAGCAGTTCTTC. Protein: CASSLRDHNEQFF.

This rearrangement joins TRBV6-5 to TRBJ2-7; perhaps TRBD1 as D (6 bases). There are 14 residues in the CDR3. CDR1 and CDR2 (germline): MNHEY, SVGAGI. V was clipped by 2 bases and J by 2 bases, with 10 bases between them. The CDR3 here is CASSYGQGTYEQYF. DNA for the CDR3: TGTGCCAGCAGTTACGGGCAGGGGACCTACGAGCAGTACTTC.

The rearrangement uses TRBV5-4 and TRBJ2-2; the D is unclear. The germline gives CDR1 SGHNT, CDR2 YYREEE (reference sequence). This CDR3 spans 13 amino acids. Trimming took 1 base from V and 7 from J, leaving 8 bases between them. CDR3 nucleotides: TGTGCCAGCAGCTTGACTCCCAGCGGGGAGCTGTTTTTT. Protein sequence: CASSLTPSGELFF. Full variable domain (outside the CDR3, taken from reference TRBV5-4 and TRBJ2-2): ETGVTQSPTHLIKTRGQQVTLRCSSQSGHNTVSWYQQALGQGPQFIFQYYREEENGRGNFPPRFSGLQFPNYSSELNVNALELDDSALYLCASSLTPSGELFFGEGSRLTVL.

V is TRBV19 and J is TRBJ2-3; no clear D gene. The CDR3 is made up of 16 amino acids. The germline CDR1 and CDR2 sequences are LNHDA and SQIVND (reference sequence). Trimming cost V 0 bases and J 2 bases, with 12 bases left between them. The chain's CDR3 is CASSIDEIPATDTQYF. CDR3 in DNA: TGTGCCAGTAGTATAGATGAGATCCCCGCCACAGATACGCAGTATTTT.

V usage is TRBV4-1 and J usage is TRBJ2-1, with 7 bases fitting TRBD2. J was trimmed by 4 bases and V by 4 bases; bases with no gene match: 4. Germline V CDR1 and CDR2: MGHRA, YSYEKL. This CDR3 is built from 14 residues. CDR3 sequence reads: CASSREGLYNEQFF. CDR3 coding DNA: TGCGCCAGCAGCCGGGAGGGGTTATACAATGAGCAGTTCTTC.

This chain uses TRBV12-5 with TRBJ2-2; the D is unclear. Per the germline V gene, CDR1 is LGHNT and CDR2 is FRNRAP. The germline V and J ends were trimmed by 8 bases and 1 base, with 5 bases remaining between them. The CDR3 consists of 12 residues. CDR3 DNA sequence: TGTGCTAGTTCGCAGAACACCGGGGAGCTGTTTTTT. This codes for CASSQNTGELFF.

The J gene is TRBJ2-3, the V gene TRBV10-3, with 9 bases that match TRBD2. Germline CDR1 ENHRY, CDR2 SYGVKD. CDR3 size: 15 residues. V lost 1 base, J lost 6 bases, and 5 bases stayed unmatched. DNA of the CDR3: TGTGCCATCAGTGAGTTAGGGACTAGCCCCGATACGCAGTATTTT. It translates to CAISELGTSPDTQYF.

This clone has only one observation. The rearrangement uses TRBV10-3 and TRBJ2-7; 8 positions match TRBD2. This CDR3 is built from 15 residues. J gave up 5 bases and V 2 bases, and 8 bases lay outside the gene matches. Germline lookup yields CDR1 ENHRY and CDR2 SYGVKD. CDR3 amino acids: CAISERGGGGNEQYF. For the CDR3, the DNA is TGTGCCATCAGTGAGCGGGGGGGTGGGGGAAACGAGCAGTACTTC.

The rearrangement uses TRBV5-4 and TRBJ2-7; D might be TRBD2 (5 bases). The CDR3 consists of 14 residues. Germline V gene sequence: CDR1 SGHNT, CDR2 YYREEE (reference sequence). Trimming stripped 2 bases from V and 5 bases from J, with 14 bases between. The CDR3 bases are TGTGCCAGCAGCTTTTCTACTAGACCCCACGAGCAGTACTTC. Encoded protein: CASSFSTRPHEQYF.

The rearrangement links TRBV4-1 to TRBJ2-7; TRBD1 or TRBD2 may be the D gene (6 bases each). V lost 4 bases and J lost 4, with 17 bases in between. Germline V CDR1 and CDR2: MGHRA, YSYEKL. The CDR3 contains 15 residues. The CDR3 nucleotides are TGCGCCAGCAGCCCGTATCTGGGGGCGGGATACGAGCAGTACTTC. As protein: CASSPYLGAGYEQYF.